This record looks at one T cell receptor (beta chain) sequence and its context. Exclusion of patients followed from uncontrolled infection, other autoimmune disease, pregnancy or lactation. The record originates from a study of T cells in Graves' hyperthyroidism and ophthalmopathy. V lost 4 bases to trimming and J lost 4 bases; unmatched junction nucleotides: 8. This CDR3 is 16 amino acids long. Germline V lookup: CDR1 SGHKS, CDR2 YYEKEE (reference sequence). It was RNA transcripts that yielded the amplified TCR beta CDR3 regions. TCR CDR3 underwent first-round RT-PCR with the HTBI primer set. Using its own MiXCR run on the multiplex PCR reads, TCRdb lists one record per CDR3 protein. This table holds roughly 740,000 distinct CDR3 sequences, roughly 17% found once.

The clonotype comes from a young man with Graves' hyperthyroidism. The rearrangement uses TRBV5-5 and TRBJ1-5; TRBD1 matches at 10 bases. The specimen sequenced was blood. This CDR3 reads CASSDRDRGLNQPQHF. CDR3 nucleotides: TGTGCCAGCAGCGACCGGGACAGGGGATTAAATCAGCCCCAGCATTTT.